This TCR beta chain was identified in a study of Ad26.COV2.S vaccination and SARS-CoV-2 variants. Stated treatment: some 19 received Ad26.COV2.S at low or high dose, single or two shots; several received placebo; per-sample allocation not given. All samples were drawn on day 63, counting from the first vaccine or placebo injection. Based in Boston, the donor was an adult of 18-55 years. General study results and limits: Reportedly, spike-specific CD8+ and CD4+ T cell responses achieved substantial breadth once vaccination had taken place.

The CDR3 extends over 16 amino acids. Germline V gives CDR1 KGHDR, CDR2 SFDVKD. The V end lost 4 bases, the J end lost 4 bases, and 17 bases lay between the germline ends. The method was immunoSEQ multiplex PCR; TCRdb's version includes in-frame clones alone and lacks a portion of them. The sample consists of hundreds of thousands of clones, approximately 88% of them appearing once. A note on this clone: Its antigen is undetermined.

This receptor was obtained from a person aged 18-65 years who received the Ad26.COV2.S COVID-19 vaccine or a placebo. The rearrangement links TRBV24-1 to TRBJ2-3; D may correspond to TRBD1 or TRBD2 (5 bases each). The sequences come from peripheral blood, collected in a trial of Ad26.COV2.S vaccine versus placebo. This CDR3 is CATSDPGRELPDTQYF. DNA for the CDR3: TGTGCCACCAGTGACCCGGGACGTGAATTACCAGATACGCAGTATTTT.